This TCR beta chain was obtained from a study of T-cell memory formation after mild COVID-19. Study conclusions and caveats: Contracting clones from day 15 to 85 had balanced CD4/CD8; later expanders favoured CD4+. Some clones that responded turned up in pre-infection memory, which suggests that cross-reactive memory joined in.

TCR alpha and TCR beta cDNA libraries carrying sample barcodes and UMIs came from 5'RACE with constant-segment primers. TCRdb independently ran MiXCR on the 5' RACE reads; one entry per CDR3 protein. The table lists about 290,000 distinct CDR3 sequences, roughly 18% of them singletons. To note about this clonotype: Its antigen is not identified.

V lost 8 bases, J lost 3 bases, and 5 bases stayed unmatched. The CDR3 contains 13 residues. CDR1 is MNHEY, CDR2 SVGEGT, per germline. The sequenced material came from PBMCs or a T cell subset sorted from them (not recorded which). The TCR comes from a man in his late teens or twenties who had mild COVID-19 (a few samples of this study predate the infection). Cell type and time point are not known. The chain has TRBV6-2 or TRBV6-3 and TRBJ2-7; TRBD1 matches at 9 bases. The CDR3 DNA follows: TGTGCCAGCCGACGGGACAGGGACTACGAGCAGTACTTC. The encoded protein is CASRRDRDYEQYF.